The 5 T cell receptor beta chains listed next were all sequenced from one sample in a study of shared clonotypes between healthy human individuals. Here immunoSEQ multiplex PCR was the method, and the copy in TCRdb shows in-frame clones only, minus some. Here the sample spans some 2 million clones, 85% to 95% being singletons. Sequencing was done on a sample of naive CD4+ T cells sorted from blood. Sample subset: CD45RA+ positively selected. The source of these receptors is a man aged 18 to 29 in good health.

This clone appeared once. This sequence joins TRBV10-3 and TRBJ1-5; D is uncertain. CDR1 and CDR2 from the germline V gene are ENHRY and SYGVKD. Trimming stripped 5 bases from V and 7 bases from J, with 15 bases between. The CDR3 consists of 14 residues. The chain's CDR3 is CAISTQTLGQPQHF. The CDR3 nucleotides are TGTGCCATCAGTACGCAGACCCTTGGGCAGCCCCAGCATTTT.

The chain links TRBV18 to TRBJ2-3; TRBD1 is a possible D gene (6 bases). With 1 base removed from V and 5 bases from J, the gap between germline ends came to 10 bases. CDR3 length: 14 amino acids. The germline V gene has CDR1 KGHSH and CDR2 LQKENI. The CDR3 DNA sequence: TGTGCCAGCTCACCACTGGGGGCCGTAGATACGCAGTATTTT. Translating it yields CASSPLGAVDTQYF.

The J gene is TRBJ2-7, the V gene TRBV9; D gene ambiguous. The germline V and J ends were trimmed by 4 bases and 4 bases, with 12 bases remaining between them. Germline-derived CDR1 and CDR2 are SGDLS and YYNGEE. The CDR3 is 13 residues long. The CDR3 nucleotides read TGTGCCAGCAGCCGGTTAGGTGGTTACGAGCAGTACTTC. This gives the protein CASSRLGGYEQYF.

DNA for the CDR3: TGCAGCGTCAGGGGTTTCCGGAATGGCTACACCTTC. Translated: CSVRGFRNGYTF. The chain combines TRBV29-1 with TRBJ1-2; weak D call: TRBD1 (6 bases). Germline V lookup: CDR1 SQVTM, CDR2 ANQGSEA. The length of the CDR3 is 12 residues. The ends were cut back, 6 bases at V and 6 bases at J, with 14 bases in the middle.

The rearrangement links TRBV30 to TRBJ2-7; possibly TRBD1 or TRBD2 for D (5 bases each). The CDR3 length is 14 residues. CDR1 is GTSNPN, CDR2 SVGIG, per germline (reference sequence). V lost 2 bases and J 2 bases, leaving 13 bases between the germline ends. The CDR3 DNA reads as TGTGCCTGGAGTCCTGGGACGGAAACCTACGAGCAGTACTTC. Protein sequence: CAWSPGTETYEQYF.